What follows are 14 T cell receptor beta chains derived from one specimen sequenced in a study of early T cells in non-severe SARS-CoV-2 infection. MiXCR, run by TCRdb on the 5' RACE reads, gives a single entry per CDR3 protein. The sample gives 75,000 to 90,000 distinct CDR3 sequences, roughly 6% of which show up once; about 7.8% is in the top ten. The sequencing sample was made of whole blood. These receptors originate from an adult who was a healthcare worker with PCR-confirmed SARS-CoV-2 infection or an uninfected control (not recorded which).

The V and J genes are TRBV20-1 and TRBJ1-4; D may be TRBD1 (6 bases). From germline, CDR1 is DFQATT and CDR2 SNEGSKA (reference sequence). The CDR3 totals 15 residues. V lost 5 bases to trimming and J lost 3 bases, with 16 bases between them. CDR3 residues: CSAVQGAASNEKLFF. CDR3 nucleotides: TGCAGTGCTGTACAGGGAGCCGCATCTAATGAAAAACTGTTTTTT.

This clonotype has at least ten counts. The chain has TRBV13 and TRBJ1-6; perhaps TRBD1 as D (6 bases). Trimming removed 8 bases at V and 7 bases at J, with 15 bases between. Germline CDR1 PRHDT, CDR2 FYEKMQ (reference sequence). The CDR3 sequence is 14 residues long. The CDR3 is CASSAGQQNSPLHF. Written as DNA, the CDR3 is TGTGCCAGCTCTGCCGGACAGCAGAATTCACCCCTCCACTTT.

This clonotype was recorded at least ten times. V is TRBV2 and J is TRBJ1-5; the D gene is possibly TRBD1 (5 bases). CDR3 length: 15 amino acids. Germline CDR1 reads SNHLY; CDR2 reads FYNNEI. V was clipped by 6 bases and J by 1 base, with 13 bases between them. CDR3 protein: CASRAVRASNQPQHF. Written as DNA, the CDR3 is TGTGCCAGCAGGGCCGTCAGGGCAAGCAATCAGCCCCAGCATTTT.

This clonotype was seen at least ten times. J is TRBJ2-1 and V is TRBV5-1, with D possibly matching TRBD2 (5 bases). This CDR3 region has 13 residues. Germline V gene lookup returns CDR1 SGHRS and CDR2 YFSETQ. The V and J ends lost 8 bases and 2 bases respectively, with 11 bases between them. The DNA of the CDR3 is TGCGCCAGTACAAGGGAGCCCTACAATGAGCAGTTCTTC. Residues: CASTREPYNEQFF.

The chain couples TRBV29-1 to TRBJ2-6; no clear D. The CDR3 runs 13 residues. Germline values: CDR1 SQVTM, CDR2 ANQGSEA. V dropped 4 bases and J dropped 0 bases, with 4 bases sitting between them. CDR3 sequence: CSVGVSGANVLTF. The CDR3 nucleotides are TGCAGCGTTGGTGTCTCTGGGGCCAACGTCCTGACTTTC.

The chain joins TRBV29-1 to TRBJ1-5; 12 positions match TRBD1. Germline V gene lookup returns CDR1 SQVTM and CDR2 ANQGSEA. V was pared by 6 bases and J by 7 bases, with 4 bases of the junction left unmatched. This CDR3 contains 13 residues. This chain's CDR3 is CSVAGTGGQPQHF. The DNA for the CDR3 is TGCAGCGTGGCCGGGACAGGGGGCCAGCCCCAGCATTTT.

This clonotype was found a few times. This chain joins TRBV5-4 and TRBJ2-3; TRBD2 matches 13 bases. Germline values: CDR1 SGHNT, CDR2 YYREEE (reference sequence). V trimming: 4 bases; J trimming: 6 bases; junction bases outside the gene matches: 14. The CDR3 loop spans 18 amino acids. CDR3 DNA sequence: TGTGCCAGCAGCCTAGGGCCGGGACTAGCGGGAAGGTCGGATACGCAGTATTTT. This encodes CASSLGPGLAGRSDTQYF.

V and J are TRBV9 and TRBJ1-2; the D gene is possibly TRBD1 (5 bases). CDR3 length equals 13 residues. Trimming cost V 0 bases and J 6 bases, with 9 bases left between them. The germline V gene has CDR1 SGDLS and CDR2 YYNGEE. CDR3 residues: CASSVGRADGYTF. The CDR3 nucleotides are TGTGCCAGCAGCGTAGGCAGGGCGGATGGCTACACCTTC.

The chain uses TRBV2 and TRBJ2-5; TRBD2 aligns across 8 bases. After removal of 4 bases from V and 6 bases from J, the junction contained 10 bases not matched to a gene. There are 15 residues in the CDR3. The V gene's germline CDR1 is SNHLY and CDR2 FYNNEI. The CDR3 bases are TGTGCCAGCAGTGTACTAACGGGAGGGCCCAAGACCCAGTACTTC. Translated: CASSVLTGGPKTQYF.

The table lists this clonotype with many counts. The J gene is TRBJ2-2, the V gene TRBV19; TRBD1 agrees at 8 bases. This CDR3 is built from 17 residues. V trimming: 3 bases; J trimming: 5 bases; junction bases outside the gene matches: 11. The germline CDR1 and CDR2 sequences are LNHDA and SQIVND (reference sequence). The CDR3 coding sequence is TGTGCCAGTAGTATTGATGGCTTCGGGACAGGTACCGGGGAGCTGTTTTTT. The encoded protein is CASSIDGFGTGTGELFF.

This clonotype was detected a few times. The CDR3 DNA reads TGTGCCAGCAGCTTGGCACGACAGGGGCTCCGAAACACTGAAGCTTTCTTT. Translation gives CASSLARQGLRNTEAFF. The genes are TRBV5-6 and TRBJ1-1, with TRBD1 matching over 8 bases. Germline V gives CDR1 SGHDT, CDR2 YYEEEE. CDR3 size: 17 residues. Losses at the gene ends were 0 bases for V and 2 bases for J; bases not matched to a gene: 9.

For this clonotype: A single base separates this from a much larger clone, so it may be a read error. The chain links TRBV7-2 to TRBJ1-5; D is undetermined. This CDR3 has 15 residues. The germline CDR1 and CDR2 sequences are SGHTA and FQGNSA. Written as DNA, the CDR3 is TGTGCCAGCAGCTTAACGACGCGGAGCAAACAGCCCCAGCATTTT. The encoded protein is CASSLTTRSKQPQHF.

This clonotype appeared a few times. This sequence joins TRBV7-6 and TRBJ2-5; D remains ambiguous. Between the trimmed V and J ends, which lost 5 bases and 3 bases, there was a span of 13 bases. Per germline, CDR1 SGHVS and CDR2 FNYEAQ. The CDR3 is made up of 14 amino acids. CDR3 residues: CASSQHRSKETQYF. CDR3 coding DNA: TGTGCCAGCAGCCAACACAGATCCAAAGAGACCCAGTACTTC.

Many counts were recorded for this clonotype. The genes are TRBV7-9 and TRBJ2-7; the D gene could be TRBD1 or TRBD2 (5 bases each). This CDR3 is built from 15 residues. V dropped 5 bases and J dropped 4 bases, with 18 bases sitting between them. CDR1 is SEHNR and CDR2 is FQNEAQ in the germline V gene (reference sequence). The CDR3 nucleotides read TGTGCCAGCAGCCCCCCGGGACGGGCCCTTTACGAGCAGTACTTC. Protein: CASSPPGRALYEQYF. The full variable domain, its missing parts supplied by reference TRBV7-9 and TRBJ2-7, is DTGVSQNPRHKITKRGQNVTFRCDPISEHNRLYWYRQTLGQGPEFLTYFQNEAQLEKSRLLSDRFSAERPKGSFSTLEIQRTEQGDSAMYLCASSPPGRALYEQYFGPGTRLTVT.